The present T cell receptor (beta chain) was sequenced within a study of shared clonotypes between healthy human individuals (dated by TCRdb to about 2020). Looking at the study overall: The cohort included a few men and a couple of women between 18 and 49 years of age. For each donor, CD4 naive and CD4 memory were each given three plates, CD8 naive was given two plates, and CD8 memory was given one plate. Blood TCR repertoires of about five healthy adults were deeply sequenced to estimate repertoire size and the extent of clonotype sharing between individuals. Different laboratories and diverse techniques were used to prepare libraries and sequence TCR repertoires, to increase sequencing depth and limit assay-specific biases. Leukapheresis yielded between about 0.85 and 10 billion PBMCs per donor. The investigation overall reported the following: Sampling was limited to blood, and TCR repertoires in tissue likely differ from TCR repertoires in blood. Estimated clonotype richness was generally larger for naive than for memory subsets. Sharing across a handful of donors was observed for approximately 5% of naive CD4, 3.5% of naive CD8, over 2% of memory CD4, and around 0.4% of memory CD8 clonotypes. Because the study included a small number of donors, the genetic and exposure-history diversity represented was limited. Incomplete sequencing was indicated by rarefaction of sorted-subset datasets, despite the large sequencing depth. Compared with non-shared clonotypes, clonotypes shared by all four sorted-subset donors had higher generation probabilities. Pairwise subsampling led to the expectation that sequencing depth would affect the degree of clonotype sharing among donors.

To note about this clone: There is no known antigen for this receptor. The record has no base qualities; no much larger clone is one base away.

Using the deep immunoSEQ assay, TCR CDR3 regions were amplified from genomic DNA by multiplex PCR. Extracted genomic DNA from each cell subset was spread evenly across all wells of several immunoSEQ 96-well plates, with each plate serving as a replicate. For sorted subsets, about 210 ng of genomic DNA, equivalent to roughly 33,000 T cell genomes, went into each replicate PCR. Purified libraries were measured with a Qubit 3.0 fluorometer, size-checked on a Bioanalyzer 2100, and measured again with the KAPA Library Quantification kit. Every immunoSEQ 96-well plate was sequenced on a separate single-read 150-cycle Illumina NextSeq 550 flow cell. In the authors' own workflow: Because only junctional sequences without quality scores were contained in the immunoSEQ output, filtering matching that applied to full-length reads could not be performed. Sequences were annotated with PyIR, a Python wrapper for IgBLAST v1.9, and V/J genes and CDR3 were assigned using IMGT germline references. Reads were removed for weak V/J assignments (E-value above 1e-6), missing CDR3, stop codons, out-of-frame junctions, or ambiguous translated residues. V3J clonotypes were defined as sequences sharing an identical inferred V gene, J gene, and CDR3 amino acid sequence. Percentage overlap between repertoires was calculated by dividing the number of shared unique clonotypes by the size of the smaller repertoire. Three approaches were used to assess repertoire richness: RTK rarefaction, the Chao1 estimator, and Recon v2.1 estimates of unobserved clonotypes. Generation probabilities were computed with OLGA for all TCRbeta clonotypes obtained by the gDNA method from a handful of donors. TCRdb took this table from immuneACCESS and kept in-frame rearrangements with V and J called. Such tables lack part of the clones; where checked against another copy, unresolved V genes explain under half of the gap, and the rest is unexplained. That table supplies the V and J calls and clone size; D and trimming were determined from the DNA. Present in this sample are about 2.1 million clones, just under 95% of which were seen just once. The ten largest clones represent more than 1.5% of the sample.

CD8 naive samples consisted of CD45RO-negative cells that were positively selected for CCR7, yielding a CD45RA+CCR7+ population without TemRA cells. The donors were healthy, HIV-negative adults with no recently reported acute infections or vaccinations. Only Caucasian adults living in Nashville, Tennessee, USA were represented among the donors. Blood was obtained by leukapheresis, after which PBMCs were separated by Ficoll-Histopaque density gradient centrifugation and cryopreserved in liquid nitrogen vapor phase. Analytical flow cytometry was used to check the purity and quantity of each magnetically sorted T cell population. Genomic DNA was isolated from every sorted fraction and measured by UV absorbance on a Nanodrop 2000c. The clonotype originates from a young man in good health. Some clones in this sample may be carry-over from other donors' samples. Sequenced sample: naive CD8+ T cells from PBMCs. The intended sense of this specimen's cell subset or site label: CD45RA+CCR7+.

The encoded CDR3 is CASSHALRGVNTEAFF. The DNA sequence reads TGTGCCAGCAGCCACGCTCTCAGGGGGGTGAACACTGAAGCTTTCTTT. The chain joins TRBV7-9 to TRBJ1-1, and TRBD1 aligns with 7 junction nucleotides. Taken from cysteine to phenylalanine, the CDR3 has 16 residues. Only CDR3 DNA remains: 48 bases, in frame from the first base. From a lookup of the germline V gene (reference sequence), CDR1 and CDR2 are SEHNR and FQNEAQ. Ends trimmed: V by 5 bases, J by 0 bases; bases unmatched to a gene: 9.